One and the same sample provided the 12 T cell receptor beta chains below, sequenced in a study of radiotherapy plus CTLA-4 blockade in lung cancer. The repertoire was sequenced with immunoSEQ multiplex PCR; TCRdb's copy has only in-frame clones and lacks some. Among around 72,000 clones listed, roughly 75% were seen once. Sequences were derived from peripheral blood, sampled from a patient treated with radiotherapy plus ipilimumab. These receptors were obtained from a human donor with non-small cell lung cancer who had a complete response to radiotherapy plus ipilimumab.

The chain recombines TRBV18 with TRBJ2-2, with no clear D. Trimming left V 2 bases short and J 8 bases short, with 6 bases between. The V gene's germline CDR1 is KGHSH and CDR2 LQKENI. CDR3 length: 12 residues. This CDR3 is CASSPERGELFF. CDR3 DNA: TGTGCCAGCTCACCAGAGCGAGGGGAGCTGTTTTTT. The full variable domain, completed using reference TRBV18 and TRBJ2-2, is NAGVMQNPRHLVRRRGQEARLRCSPMKGHSHVYWYRQLPEEGLKFMVYLQKENIIDESGMPKERFSAEFPKEGPSILRIQQVVRGDSAAYFCASSPERGELFFGEGSRLTVL.

The chain joins TRBV5-1 to TRBJ2-1, with D hard to call. Per the germline V gene, CDR1 is SGHRS and CDR2 is YFSETQ. There are 14 residues in the CDR3. With 7 bases removed from V and 1 base from J, the gap between germline ends came to 12 bases. For the CDR3, the DNA is TGCGCCAGCCCTGCCCTTTCGTCCTACAATGAGCAGTTCTTC. Translating gives CASPALSSYNEQFF. Full variable domain (remainder filled in from reference TRBV5-1 and TRBJ2-1): KAGVTQTPRYLIKTRGQQVTLSCSPISGHRSVSWYQQTPGQGLQFLFEYFSETQRNKGNFPGRFSGRQFSNSRSEMNVSTLELGDSALYLCASPALSSYNEQFFGPGTRLTVL.

Only a few counts were recorded for this clone. The V gene is TRBV7-9, the J gene TRBJ1-1; D unresolved. The V and J ends lost 4 bases and 1 base respectively, with 4 bases between them. From germline, CDR1 is SEHNR and CDR2 FQNEAQ (reference sequence). The CDR3 covers 12 residues. CDR3: CASSWENTEAFF. In DNA, the CDR3 is TGTGCCAGCAGCTGGGAGAACACTGAAGCTTTCTTT.

The V gene is TRBV7-2, the J gene TRBJ1-5; the match to TRBD1 covers 8 bases. The junction had 4 bases not matched to a gene; V was cut back by 5 bases and J by 4 bases. Germline loops: CDR1 SGHTA, CDR2 FQGNSA. The CDR3 runs to 14 residues. The CDR3 region is CASSPRTGNQPQHF. CDR3 sequence (DNA): TGTGCCAGCAGCCCCCGGACAGGGAATCAGCCCCAGCATTTT.

The chain carries TRBV9 and TRBJ1-3; possible D gene TRBD1, 5 bases. The V end was cut by 4 bases, the J end by 0 bases, with 14 bases between. Looked up from germline, CDR1 is SGDLS and CDR2 is YYNGEE. There are 16 residues in the CDR3. DNA of the CDR3: TGTGCCAGCAGCTTCCCCGGGGGTTCCTCTGGAAACACCATATATTTT. It codes for CASSFPGGSSGNTIYF.

Here the CDR3 reads CASSQRTSGSSYNEQFF. The DNA of the CDR3 is TGTGCCAGCAGCCAGCGGACTAGCGGAAGCTCCTACAATGAGCAGTTCTTC. The chain carries TRBV11-3 and TRBJ2-1; 10 bases match TRBD2. There are 17 residues in the CDR3. Per germline, CDR1 SGHNT and CDR2 YENEEA. Trimming at V came to 5 bases and at J to 0 bases, leaving 7 bases not matched to a gene.

This clone has only a few counts. This chain connects TRBV6-6 to TRBJ1-2; D is unclear. V shed 0 bases and J shed 9 bases, with 11 bases lying between them. The CDR3 spans 13 residues. Looked up from germline, CDR1 is MNHNY and CDR2 is SVGAGI (reference sequence). The CDR3 here is CASSYSSFHRYTF. CDR3 DNA sequence: TGTGCCAGCAGTTACTCGTCGTTCCACCGCTACACCTTC.

The rearrangement joins TRBV7-2 to TRBJ2-3, with TRBD2 matching 9 bases. The CDR3 is 16 residues long. Per the germline V gene, CDR1 is SGHTA and CDR2 is FQGNSA. Unmatched junction bases numbered 5, after V lost 1 base and J lost 3 bases. CDR3 loop: CASSLGWLAGTDTQYF. CDR3 nucleotides: TGTGCCAGCAGCTTAGGTTGGCTAGCGGGAACAGATACGCAGTATTTT. The full variable domain, rest sourced from reference TRBV7-2 and TRBJ2-3, is GAGVSQSPSNKVTEKGKDVELRCDPISGHTALYWYRQSLGQGLEFLIYFQGNSAPDKSGLPSDRFSAERTGGSVSTLTIQRTQQEDSAVYLCASSLGWLAGTDTQYFGPGTRLTVL.

The chain combines TRBV7-9 with TRBJ2-7; TRBD2 is a possible D gene (5 bases). Germline CDR1 and CDR2: SEHNR and FQNEAQ (reference sequence). With 2 bases removed from V and 6 bases from J, the gap between germline ends came to 11 bases. This CDR3 has 13 residues. The CDR3 region has the DNA TGTGCCAGCAGCTTAATGGGCCGGGGCGAGCAGTACGTC. This translates into CASSLMGRGEQYV.

The chain recombines TRBV5-4 with TRBJ2-6; either TRBD1 or TRBD2 may supply D (5 bases each). The CDR3 spans 17 residues. Germline V gives CDR1 SGHNT, CDR2 YYREEE (reference sequence). The V gene lost 0 bases and the J gene lost 4 bases, with 14 bases spanning the gap. CDR3 nucleotide sequence: TGTGCCAGCAGCTTGGGGCGTACGGGACCCGGGGCCAACGTCCTGACTTTC. This translates into CASSLGRTGPGANVLTF.

The J gene is TRBJ1-1, the V gene TRBV15; possible D gene TRBD1, 5 bases. Deletions cut 7 bases from V and 3 bases from J, with 12 bases between. The germline gives CDR1 LNHNV, CDR2 YYDKDF (reference sequence). This CDR3 region has 13 residues. CDR3 coding DNA: TGTGCCACCACCGAAGGCAGGGACACTGAAGCTTTCTTT. This translates into CATTEGRDTEAFF.

V is TRBV5-4 and J is TRBJ2-7, with 10 bases fitting TRBD1. Germline CDR1 and CDR2: SGHNT and YYREEE (reference sequence). The V gene end was trimmed by 4 bases and the J gene end by 4 bases; junction bases not matched to a gene: 8. The CDR3 is 15 residues long. In DNA form, the CDR3 reads TGTGCCAGCAGCAGGGGGACAGGGGTGGGGTACGAGCAGTACTTC. Its translation: CASSRGTGVGYEQYF.